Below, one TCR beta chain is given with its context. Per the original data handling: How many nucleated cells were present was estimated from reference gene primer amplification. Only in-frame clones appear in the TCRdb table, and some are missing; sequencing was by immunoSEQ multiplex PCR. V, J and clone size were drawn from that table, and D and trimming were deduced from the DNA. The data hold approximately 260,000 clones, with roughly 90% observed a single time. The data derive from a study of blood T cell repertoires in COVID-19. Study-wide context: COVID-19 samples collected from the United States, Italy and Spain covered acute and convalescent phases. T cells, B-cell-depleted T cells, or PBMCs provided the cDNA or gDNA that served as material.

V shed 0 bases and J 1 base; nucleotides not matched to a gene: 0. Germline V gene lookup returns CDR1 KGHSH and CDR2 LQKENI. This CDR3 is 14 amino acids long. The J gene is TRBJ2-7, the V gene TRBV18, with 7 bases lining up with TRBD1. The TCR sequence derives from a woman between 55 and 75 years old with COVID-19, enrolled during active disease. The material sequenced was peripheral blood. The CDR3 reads CASSPPTGSYEQYF. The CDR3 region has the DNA TGTGCCAGCTCACCACCGACAGGGTCCTACGAGCAGTACTTC. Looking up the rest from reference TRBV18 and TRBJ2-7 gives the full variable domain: NAGVMQNPRHLVRRRGQEARLRCSPMKGHSHVYWYRQLPEEGLKFMVYLQKENIIDESGMPKERFSAEFPKEGPSILRIQQVVRGDSAAYFCASSPPTGSYEQYFGPGTRLTVT.